A selection of T cell receptor beta chains follows, all from one sample in a study of T cell responses to AZD1222 COVID-19 vaccine. Measured with immunoSEQ multiplex PCR; TCRdb has only the in-frame clones, and not every one. The sample shows approximately 28,000 clones, nearly 95% of them seen only once. Sequenced material: peripheral blood, taken on day 0 of AZD1222 vaccination. These TCRs come from an adult in good health. CDR3s include the opening cysteine and the closing phenylalanine or tryptophan. The D gene is left open where the match is weak. A clone size is listed for some rows: how often the clone was seen (once, few, many), or a class if it is expanded.

J gene: TRBJ1-2
clone size: NA
V gene: TRBV18
D gene: NA
CDR3 protein: CASSDDRNYGYTF
CDR3 DNA: TGTGCCAGCTCAGACGACAGGAACTATGGCTACACCTTC

J gene: TRBJ1-4
clone size: few
V gene: TRBV9
D gene: NA
CDR3 protein: CASSSGQSNEKLFF
CDR3 DNA: TGTGCCAGCAGCTCCGGACAGTCTAATGAAAAACTGTTTTTT

J gene: TRBJ1-5
clone size: NA
V gene: TRBV19
D gene: TRBD1
CDR3 protein: CASSTRTGGQPQHF
CDR3 DNA: TGTGCCAGTAGTACCCGGACAGGGGGTCAGCCCCAGCATTTT

J gene: TRBJ2-4
clone size: NA
V gene: TRBV15
D gene: NA
CDR3 protein: CATSSQRGGNIQYF
CDR3 DNA: TGTGCCACCAGCAGTCAGAGGGGGGGAAACATTCAGTACTTC

J gene: TRBJ1-6
clone size: NA
V gene: TRBV28
D gene: NA
CDR3 protein: CASSFGSPLHF
CDR3 DNA: TGTGCCAGCAGTTTTGGTTCACCCCTCCACTTT

J gene: TRBJ2-3
clone size: NA
V gene: TRBV29-1
D gene: NA
CDR3 protein: CSVSSGYTDTQYF
CDR3 DNA: TGCAGCGTTAGTTCGGGTTATACAGATACGCAGTATTTT

J gene: TRBJ1-1
clone size: NA
V gene: TRBV5-1
D gene: NA
CDR3 protein: CASSLGGDWDTEAFF
CDR3 DNA: TGCGCCAGCAGCTTGGGAGGGGATTGGGACACTGAAGCTTTCTTT

J gene: TRBJ1-1
clone size: NA
V gene: TRBV6-5
D gene: NA
CDR3 protein: CASSLGGALNTEAFF
CDR3 DNA: TGTGCCAGCAGTCTAGGGGGTGCTCTGAACACTGAAGCTTTCTTT

J gene: TRBJ2-3
clone size: NA
V gene: TRBV4-2
D gene: TRBD2
CDR3 protein: CASSQERGGADTQYF
CDR3 DNA: TGTGCCAGCAGCCAAGAACGCGGGGGGGCAGATACGCAGTATTTT

J gene: TRBJ1-5
clone size: NA
V gene: TRBV28
D gene: NA
CDR3 protein: CASSLVQQPQHF
CDR3 DNA: TGTGCCAGCAGCCTTGTCCAGCAGCCCCAGCATTTT

J gene: TRBJ1-5
clone size: NA
V gene: TRBV6-5
D gene: NA
CDR3 protein: CASSSVGQPQHF
CDR3 DNA: TGTGCCAGCAGTTCCGTAGGGCAGCCCCAGCATTTT

J gene: TRBJ1-2
clone size: once
V gene: TRBV30
D gene: NA
CDR3 protein: CAWTGNYGYTF
CDR3 DNA: TGTGCCTGGACAGGGAACTATGGCTACACCTTC

J gene: TRBJ2-6
clone size: NA
V gene: TRBV5-4
D gene: NA
CDR3 protein: CASSFGRNSGANVLTF
CDR3 DNA: TGTGCCAGCAGCTTCGGACGGAACTCTGGGGCCAACGTCCTGACTTTC

J gene: TRBJ1-1
clone size: NA
V gene: TRBV5-1
D gene: NA
CDR3 protein: CASSFGSAIMNTEAFF
CDR3 DNA: TGCGCCAGCAGCTTTGGGAGCGCTATAATGAACACTGAAGCTTTCTTT

J gene: TRBJ2-3
clone size: once
V gene: TRBV6-1
D gene: TRBD2
CDR3 protein: CASSESAGGFTDTQYF
CDR3 DNA: TGTGCCAGCAGTGAAAGCGCGGGGGGGTTCACAGATACGCAGTATTTT

J gene: TRBJ1-5
clone size: NA
V gene: TRBV2
D gene: TRBD1
CDR3 protein: CASSGNPGTVFNQPQHF
CDR3 DNA: TGTGCCAGCAGTGGGAATCCCGGGACAGTGTTCAATCAGCCCCAGCATTTT

J gene: TRBJ2-1
clone size: NA
V gene: TRBV27
D gene: NA
CDR3 protein: CASRRVDTEQFF
CDR3 DNA: TGTGCCAGCAGACGTGTGGACACTGAGCAGTTCTTC

J gene: TRBJ2-1
clone size: NA
V gene: TRBV7-2
D gene: NA
CDR3 protein: CASSLWGAYNEQFF
CDR3 DNA: TGTGCCAGCAGCTTATGGGGGGCCTACAATGAGCAGTTCTTC

J gene: TRBJ2-3
clone size: NA
V gene: TRBV18
D gene: TRBD1
CDR3 protein: CASSQQGTGVDTQYF
CDR3 DNA: TGTGCCAGCTCGCAGCAAGGGACAGGGGTGGATACGCAGTATTTT

J gene: TRBJ1-5
clone size: NA
V gene: TRBV23-1
D gene: NA
CDR3 protein: CASSQSSVGQPQHF
CDR3 DNA: TGCGCCAGCAGTCAATCAAGTGTGGGTCAGCCCCAGCATTTT

J gene: TRBJ2-1
clone size: once
V gene: TRBV5-1
D gene: TRBD1
CDR3 protein: CASSLGQGARNEQFF
CDR3 DNA: TGCGCCAGCAGCTTGGGACAGGGGGCGAGGAATGAGCAGTTCTTC

J gene: TRBJ1-6
clone size: NA
V gene: TRBV25-1
D gene: NA
CDR3 protein: CASSEYVGTPLHF
CDR3 DNA: TGTGCCAGCAGTGAATATGTAGGGACACCCCTCCACTTT

J gene: TRBJ2-2
clone size: NA
V gene: TRBV5-6
D gene: NA
CDR3 protein: CASSLDRNTGELFF
CDR3 DNA: TGTGCCAGCAGCTTGGACAGGAACACCGGGGAGCTGTTTTTT

J gene: TRBJ2-1
clone size: NA
V gene: TRBV5-4
D gene: NA
CDR3 protein: CASSSTGLGEQFF
CDR3 DNA: TGTGCCAGCAGCTCGACAGGATTGGGTGAGCAGTTCTTC